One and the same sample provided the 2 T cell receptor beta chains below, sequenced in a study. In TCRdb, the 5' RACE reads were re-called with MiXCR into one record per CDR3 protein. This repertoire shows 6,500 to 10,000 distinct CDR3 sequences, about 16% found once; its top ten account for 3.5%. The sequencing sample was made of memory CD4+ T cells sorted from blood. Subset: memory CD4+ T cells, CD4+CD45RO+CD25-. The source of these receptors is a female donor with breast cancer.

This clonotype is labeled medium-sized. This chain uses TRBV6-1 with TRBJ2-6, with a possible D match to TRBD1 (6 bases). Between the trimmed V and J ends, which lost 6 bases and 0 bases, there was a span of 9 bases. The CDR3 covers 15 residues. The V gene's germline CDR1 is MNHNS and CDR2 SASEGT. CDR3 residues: CASSGQISGANVLTF. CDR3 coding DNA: TGTGCCAGCAGCGGACAGATCTCTGGGGCCAACGTCCTGACTTTC.

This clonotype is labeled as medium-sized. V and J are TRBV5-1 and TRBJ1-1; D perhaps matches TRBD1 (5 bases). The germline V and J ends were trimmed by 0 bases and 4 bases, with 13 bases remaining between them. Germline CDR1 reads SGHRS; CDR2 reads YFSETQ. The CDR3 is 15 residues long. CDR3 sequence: CASSLDPGGGTEAFF. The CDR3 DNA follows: TGCGCCAGCAGCTTGGATCCGGGGGGTGGCACTGAAGCTTTCTTT.